This TCR beta chain is from a study of blood T cell repertoires in COVID-19. Study in general: The United States, Italy and Spain were the sources of the acute and convalescent COVID-19 samples. In each case, the material was cDNA or gDNA derived from T cells, B-cell-depleted T cells, or PBMCs.

The V and J ends lost 5 bases and 3 bases, in that order; junction bases with no gene match: 1. This CDR3 contains 13 residues. Germline CDR1 reads MDHEN; CDR2 reads SYDVKM. Measured with immunoSEQ multiplex PCR; TCRdb has only the in-frame clones, and not every one. The sample yields 200,000 to 250,000 clones, around 90% seen once. This TCR was recovered from a man between 60 and 75 years old who had recovered from COVID-19. The chain combines TRBV28 with TRBJ1-1; 9 bases align to TRBD1. Material: peripheral blood. The CDR3 DNA reads TGTGCCAGCAGTCGGGACAGGGACACTGAAGCTTTCTTT. It specifies CASSRDRDTEAFF.